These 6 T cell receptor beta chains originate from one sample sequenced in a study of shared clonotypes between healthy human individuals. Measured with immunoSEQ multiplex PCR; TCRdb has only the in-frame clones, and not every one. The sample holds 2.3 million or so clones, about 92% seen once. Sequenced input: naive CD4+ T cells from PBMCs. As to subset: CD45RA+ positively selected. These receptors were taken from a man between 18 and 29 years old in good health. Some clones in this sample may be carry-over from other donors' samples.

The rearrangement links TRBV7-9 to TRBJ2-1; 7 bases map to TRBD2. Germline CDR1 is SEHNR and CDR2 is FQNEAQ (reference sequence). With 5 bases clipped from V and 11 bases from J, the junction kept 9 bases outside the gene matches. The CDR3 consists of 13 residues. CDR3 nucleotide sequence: TGTGCCAGCAGCCCCTCAGAAGCGGGGAAGCAGTTCTTC. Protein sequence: CASSPSEAGKQFF.

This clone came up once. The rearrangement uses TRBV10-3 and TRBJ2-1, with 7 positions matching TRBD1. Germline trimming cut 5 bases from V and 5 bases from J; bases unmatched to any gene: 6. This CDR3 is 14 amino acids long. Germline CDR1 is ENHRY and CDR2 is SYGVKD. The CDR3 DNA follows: TGTGCCATCAGTCTAGCAGGGGGTCACAATGAGCAGTTCTTC. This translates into CAISLAGGHNEQFF.

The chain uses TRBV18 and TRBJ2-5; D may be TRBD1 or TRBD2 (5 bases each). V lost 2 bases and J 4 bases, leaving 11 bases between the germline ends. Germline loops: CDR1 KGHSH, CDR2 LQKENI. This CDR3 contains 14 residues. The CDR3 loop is CASSPGTGLETQYF. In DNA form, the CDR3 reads TGTGCCAGCTCACCAGGGACCGGACTAGAGACCCAGTACTTC.

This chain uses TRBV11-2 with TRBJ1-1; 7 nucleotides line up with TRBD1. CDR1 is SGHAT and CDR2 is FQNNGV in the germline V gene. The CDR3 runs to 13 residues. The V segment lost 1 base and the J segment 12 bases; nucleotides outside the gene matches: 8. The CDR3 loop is CASSLAGTVVSFF. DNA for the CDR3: TGTGCCAGCAGCTTAGCCGGGACAGTGGTATCTTTCTTT.

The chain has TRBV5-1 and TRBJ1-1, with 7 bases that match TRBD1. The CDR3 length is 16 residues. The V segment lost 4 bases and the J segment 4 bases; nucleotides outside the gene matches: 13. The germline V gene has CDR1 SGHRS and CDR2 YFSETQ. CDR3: CASSLGPSGGGTEAFF. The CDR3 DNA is TGCGCCAGCAGCCTGGGACCCTCAGGGGGTGGCACTGAAGCTTTCTTT. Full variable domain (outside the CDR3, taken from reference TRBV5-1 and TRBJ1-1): KAGVTQTPRYLIKTRGQQVTLSCSPISGHRSVSWYQQTPGQGLQFLFEYFSETQRNKGNFPGRFSGRQFSNSRSEMNVSTLELGDSALYLCASSLGPSGGGTEAFFGQGTRLTVV.

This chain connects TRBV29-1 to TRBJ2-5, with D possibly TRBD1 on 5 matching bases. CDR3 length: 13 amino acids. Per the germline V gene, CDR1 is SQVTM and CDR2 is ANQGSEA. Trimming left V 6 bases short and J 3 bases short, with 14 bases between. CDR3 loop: CSVDSQGEETQYF. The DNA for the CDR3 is TGCAGCGTCGACTCTCAGGGCGAAGAGACCCAGTACTTC. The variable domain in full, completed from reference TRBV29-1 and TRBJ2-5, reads SAVISQKPSRDICQRGTSLTIQCQVDSQVTMMFWYRQQPGQSLTLIATANQGSEATYESGFVIDKFPISRPNLTFSTLTVSNMSPEDSSIYLCSVDSQGEETQYFGPGTRLLVL.